This T cell receptor (beta chain) was captured by sequencing in a study of T cells in Graves' hyperthyroidism and ophthalmopathy (dated by TCRdb to the late 2010s). With respect to the entire study: To identify distinguishing TCR V-J signatures, a discovery cohort of 100 patients was used, comprising fewer than 45 with Graves' ophthalmopathy and about 59 with stable Graves' hyperthyroidism. Prospective prediction of ophthalmopathy was tested in an independent validation cohort consisting of some 19 hyperthyroidism patients and some 15 patients who later progressed to ophthalmopathy. The 100 discovery patients were divided at random into training and test sets in a 7:3 ratio. In roughly six Graves' hyperthyroidism patients, the study also compared T-cell repertoires from thyroid tissue with T-cell repertoires from blood. Once sampling was done, hyperthyroidism patients were given methimazole at a starting dose of 30 mg daily, whereas ophthalmopathy patients were given high-dose intravenous methylprednisolone. The paper reports TCR Vbeta CDR3 sequencing of over 120 peripheral blood samples: 40 or so ophthalmopathy, fewer than 80 hyperthyroidism and 17 progressor patients. The study at large found these results: Most expanded thyroid clonotypes (frequency above 0.001) were also detected in blood, a finding suggesting that blood repertoires may reflect thyroid immune responses. During validation, the model predicted progression to ophthalmopathy a median of about 5.9 months ahead of onset, with almost 71% sensitivity and 72% to 80% specificity. Ophthalmopathy was separated from stable hyperthyroidism by a 13 V-J signature model, with approximately 86% sensitivity and about 81% specificity obtained in cross-validation and 80%/75% obtained in testing. Sample size was not statistically predetermined, and investigators were not blinded to group allocation.

Any patient with an uncontrolled infection, another autoimmune disease, pregnancy or lactation was excluded. Diagnoses were based on clinical symptoms, serum thyroxine and TRAb, thyroid ultrasound and orbital computed tomography. Trizol reagent was used to extract total RNA, and RNA quality was then checked on an Agilent 2100 Bioanalyzer. About this clonotype itself: Its antigen remains undetermined. At one end, the junction sequence differs from germline, possibly due to a read error.

The germline V gene encodes CDR1 KGHDR and CDR2 SFDVKD. The cysteine opens and the phenylalanine closes a CDR3 of 14 amino acids. Solely the CDR3 DNA is kept, with 42 bases framed from the first base. The TCR beta CDR3 regions were amplified from the RNA transcripts. A first-round RT-PCR of the TCR CDR3 used the HTBI primer set with the Qiagen OneStep RT-PCR kit. Libraries were constructed in a second round of multiplex PCR, after which size selection and purification were carried out. Libraries were sequenced paired-end with 100 bp reads on an Illumina HiSeq2000. The original methods were these. SOAPnuke was used to process the raw data, removing reads that contained adapters or uncalled bases, had a mean Phred below 15, or lacked an exact match to the constant primer or identifier. COPE v1.2.5 was used to merge the high-quality paired reads, and each unique nucleotide sequence was defined as a clonotype. Clonotypes were aligned to IMGT TRBV, TRBD and TRBJ reference segments using MiTCR v1.1. The analysis included only V-J combinations with a frequency above 0.0001, which together covered roughly 99% of the repertoires. A TCS score was defined as the ratio between F50 (clonal expansion) and ExV (chaos), using BLOSUM62-based TCRdist between CDR3 peptides within each V-J. Welch's t-statistics and random forest reduced several hundred V-J features to 10 to 15, which were used in a naive Bayes classifier (R e1071). Thyroid-blood repertoire similarity was quantified with the Morisita-Horn index. TCRdb redid the processing of the public reads, applying fastp at Q25 and MiXCR, and retained in-frame beta chains. Identical CDR3 proteins give one entry, which carries the most common genes and DNA. The authors' filters were not applied to this entry. In this sample the table shows about 640,000 distinct CDR3 sequences, nearly 45% of which occur a single time. Roughly 7.2% of the sample lies in the top ten.

The rearranged chain carries TRBV24-1 and TRBJ1-1, with TRBD1 as a weak D call on 6 bases. The TCR sequence derives from an adult man with Graves' disease, either hyperthyroidism or ophthalmopathy (not recorded which). Sequencing used peripheral blood or thyroid tissue (not recorded which). CDR3 region: CATSDVTGNTEALF. The DNA is as follows: TGTGCCACCAGTGATGTCACAGGGAACACTGAAGCTCTCTTT.